This TCR beta chain was found in a study of T-cell reconstitution after alpha-beta-depleted transplantation in children listed by TCRdb under 2016. Some background on the complete study: Using TCR repertoire profiling, the study quantitatively followed how T-cell immune reconstitution unfolded in children after TCRalphabeta/CD19-depleted allogeneic hematopoietic cell transplantation.

This clonotype occurred a few times. The target of this receptor is not known. No base quality information exists; no much larger clone differs at one position. The library was prepared using PCR. Sequencing instrument: Illumina HiSeq 2500. To normalize quantification of the TCRbeta repertoire, the TCR libraries were built with molecular barcoding that relied on unique molecular identifiers. TCRdb reprocessed the public reads (quality trimming at Q25 with fastp, clone calling with MiXCR) and kept in-frame beta chains. CDR3 protein duplicates are merged, each entry listing the most common genes and DNA. This sample gives 640,000 or so distinct CDR3 sequences in total; 16% of them show up just once. The ten largest clonotypes hold about 1.1% of the sample. Its CDR3 holds 13 amino acids, cysteine through phenylalanine. Solely the CDR3 DNA is kept, with 39 bases framed from the first base. CDR1 MDHEN and CDR2 SYDVKM are derived from the germline V gene. Cut back by 2 bases and 5 bases, the V and J ends lie 9 bases apart.

The sequence derives from a human donor who donated a stem cell graft to a child with acute myeloid leukemia. The rearranged chain carries TRBV28 and TRBJ2-5; confidence is insufficient to name the D gene. This sample comprised PBMCs from the stem cell graft donor, obtained from the stem cell graft. The DNA sequence reads TGTGCCAGCAGTTTACCCTTGGTGGAGACCCAGTACTTC. It is translated as CASSLPLVETQYF.